This is a list of T cell receptor beta chains from one sample in a study of cytomegalovirus exposure and HLA in healthy donors. The table came from immunoSEQ multiplex PCR; TCRdb's copy has only in-frame clones and leaves some out. The top ten clones hold less than 2.5% of a sample with 150,000 to 200,000 clones, around 84% of them seen once. What was sequenced was PBMCs. These receptors originate from a young man in good health and CMV-seropositive. Each CDR3 is given with its conserved first and last residue. The D gene is left open where the match is weak.

11 | TRBJ1-2 | . | TRBV21-1 | CASSRWGGYTF | TGTGCCAGCAGCCGGTGGGGGGGCTATACCTTC
13 | TRBJ1-1 | . | TRBV5-6 | CASSFPTGQEAFF | TGTGCCAGCAGCTTCCCAACGGGACAAGAAGCTTTCTTT
18 | TRBJ1-1 | TRBD1 | TRBV12-5 | CASGLVRDRSSRNTEAFF | TGTGCTAGTGGTTTGGTAAGGGACAGATCCTCTCGTAACACTGAAGCTTTCTTT
15 | TRBJ2-3 | . | TRBV15 | CATSPYRGATDTQYF | TGTGCCACCAGCCCTTATCGGGGGGCAACAGATACGCAGTATTTT
15 | TRBJ1-4 | . | TRBV19 | CASSTGSTTNEKLFF | TGTGCCAGTAGTACCGGGAGCACAACTAATGAAAAACTGTTTTTT
14 | TRBJ1-1 | TRBD1 | TRBV6-1 | CATGGNRVRAEAFF | TGTGCCACAGGGGGCAATAGGGTACGGGCTGAAGCTTTCTTT
15 | TRBJ1-5 | TRBD1 | TRBV6-1 | CASSDPGQGVQPQHF | TGTGCCAGCAGCGATCCGGGACAGGGGGTCCAGCCCCAGCATTTT
15 | TRBJ1-2 | TRBD1 | TRBV7-9 | CASSTNPGQGKGYTF | TGTGCCAGCAGCACAAATCCGGGACAGGGGAAAGGCTACACCTTC
17 | TRBJ1-3 | . | TRBV5-4 | CASSLGGPASSGNTIYF | TGTGCCAGCAGCTTGGGGGGGCCCGCAAGCTCTGGAAACACCATATATTTT
15 | TRBJ2-3 | . | TRBV4-2 | CASSQDRGAADTQYF | TGTGCCAGCAGCCAAGATCGGGGGGCAGCCGATACGCAGTATTTT
16 | TRBJ1-5 | TRBD1 | TRBV5-6 | CASSPGTGGGNQPQHF | TGTGCCAGCAGCCCGGGGACAGGGGGCGGCAATCAGCCCCAGCATTTT
13 | TRBJ2-2 | . | TRBV4-3 | CASSQERHGELFF | TGCGCCAGCAGCCAAGAGCGACACGGGGAGCTGTTTTTT